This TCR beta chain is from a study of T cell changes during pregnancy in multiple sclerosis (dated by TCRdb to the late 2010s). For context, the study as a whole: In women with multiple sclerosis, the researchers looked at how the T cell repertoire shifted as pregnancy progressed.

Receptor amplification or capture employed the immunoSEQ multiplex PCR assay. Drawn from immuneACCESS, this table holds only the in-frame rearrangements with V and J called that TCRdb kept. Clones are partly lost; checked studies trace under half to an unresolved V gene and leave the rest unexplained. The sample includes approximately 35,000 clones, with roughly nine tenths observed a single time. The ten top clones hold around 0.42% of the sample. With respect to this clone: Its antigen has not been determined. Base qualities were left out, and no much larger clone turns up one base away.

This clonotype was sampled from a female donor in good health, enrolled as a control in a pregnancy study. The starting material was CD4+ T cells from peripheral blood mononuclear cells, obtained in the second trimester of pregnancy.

The DNA sequence is given as TGTGCCAGCAGCTCCGGGACTACCCGTGGGGCCGGGGAGCTGTTTTTT. Its protein reads: CASSSGTTRGAGELFF. In this chain, TRBV7-8 is recombined with TRBJ2-2; 7 middle bases align to TRBD2. V has 4 bases trimmed and J has 6 bases trimmed; junction bases matching no gene number 11. CDR1 and CDR2 are read off the germline V gene as SGHVS and FQNEAQ. Its CDR3 holds 16 amino acids, cysteine through phenylalanine. Only the CDR3 region is kept as DNA, spanning 48 bases read in frame from base 1.